This T cell receptor (beta chain) was identified during a study of cytomegalovirus exposure and HLA in healthy donors (dated by TCRdb to about 2017). Turning to the overall study: A later analysis indicated that the roughly 130 validation repertoires were generated on the platform also employed for the 650 to 850 repertoires of the first cohort. The study combined high-throughput TCR immunosequencing, statistical association of individual TCRs with disease status, and machine learning to predict cytomegalovirus infection status. The study was designed to test whether signatures of past pathogen exposure could be identified by cataloging public T cell receptors. In addition to the first cohort of 666 subjects, a separate validation cohort of 120 different subjects was used.

Donors formed part of the validation cohort, which comprised over a hundred subjects and was distinct from the first cohort of over 500 subjects. Summary of the overall study and its limitations: In vitro tests confirmed that a few of the cytomegalovirus-associated TCR beta chains recognize cytomegalovirus antigens. A later analysis found that TCRs clustered in the first cohort also tended to co-occur in the 120 validation repertoires, with 90% to 95% of cluster scores above 0. Most TCR sequences were seen in very few donors, while some public TCRs were found in many individuals. A later analysis lacked HLA typing for the validation cohort, so it scored co-occurrence in that cohort across all 120 or so repertoires. The study gave a list of over 150 TCR beta chains associated with cytomegalovirus. The classifier was reported to diagnose cytomegalovirus status with high specificity and sensitivity in both the original cohort and the validation cohort. It was suggested by the authors that the approach could potentially be generalized to other disease states and immunological phenotypes.

Via the germline V gene (reference sequence), CDR1 is LNHDA and CDR2 SQIVND. Its CDR3 holds 12 amino acids, cysteine through phenylalanine. Here the CDR3 DNA is all that survives: 36 bases in frame from base 1. V and J are trimmed by 5 bases and 14 bases, and the gene matches miss 10 bases of the junction. The receptor library was made with the immunoSEQ multiplex PCR assay. From the authors' description of their analysis: A statistical classification framework was built to diagnose cytomegalovirus status from the catalog of TCR beta chain sequences. Entries here come from immuneACCESS through TCRdb and include only in-frame sequences with V and J called. Some clones fail to appear in such tables; in the studies checked, an unresolved V gene covers under half of the shortfall, and the cause of the remainder is unknown. D and trimming come from the DNA, and the V and J calls and clone size come from that table. In all, the sample holds about 140,000 clones, and 70% to 90% of those were seen once. Clones ranked in the top ten supply almost 1.5% of the sample.

In the case of this clone: This clone's antigen is unknown. No base quality information exists; no much larger clone differs at one position.

The specimen was PBMCs. The rearrangement joined TRBV19 to TRBJ1-2, with TRBD1 identical over 8 junction bases. This TCR was recovered from a woman in her 30s in good health and CMV-seronegative. The sequenced DNA is TGTGCCAGTAGTCTCCGGGACAGGTTAAGAACCTTC. Its protein is CASSLRDRLRTF.